This is a list of T cell receptor beta chains from one sample in a study of blood T cell repertoires in COVID-19. Profiled with immunoSEQ multiplex PCR; TCRdb holds only in-frame clones, not every one. This table holds about 60,000 clones, around 75% found once. Sequenced input: peripheral blood. The origin of the receptors is a human donor in a cohort sampled during active COVID-19. The CDR3 runs from the conserved cysteine through the conserved F or W. Fields, in order: CDR3 protein, J gene, V gene.

CASSLTSETGQFF | TRBJ2-1 | TRBV5-5
CASSPAGTSGSTEQFF | TRBJ2-1 | TRBV3-1/TRBV3-2
CASSSGQGSSTDTQYF | TRBJ2-3 | TRBV10-2
CASSETGTGSVLVSPLHF | TRBJ1-6 | TRBV2
CASSFVGAGTDTQYF | TRBJ2-3 | TRBV28
CASSLVMATEAFF | TRBJ1-1 | TRBV11-2
CASSPGQSYEQYF | TRBJ2-7 | TRBV28
CASSLGGANEQFF | TRBJ2-1 | TRBV7-2
CASSGVGLAGQNTGELFF | TRBJ2-2 | TRBV5-4
CASSFVPNTEAFF | TRBJ1-1 | TRBV3-1/TRBV3-2
CASSLWPPGEHEQYF | TRBJ2-7 | TRBV27
CASSLGQGIGNSPLHF | TRBJ1-6 | TRBV7-2
CASSLRTGTGQYF | TRBJ2-7 | TRBV12-3/TRBV12-4
CASSGGQETQYF | TRBJ2-5 | TRBV5-1
CASSPPGRGRNQPQHF | TRBJ1-5 | TRBV18
CASSPQPTGFNQPQHF | TRBJ1-5 | TRBV7-2
CASSQEVGGSYNEQFF | TRBJ2-1 | TRBV4-2
CASSIADSGNQPQHF | TRBJ1-5 | TRBV19
CASSLAILLEQYF | - | TRBV7-2
CASIQTSALDSATNEKLFF | TRBJ1-4 | TRBV7-4
CASSQSTGLAATQYF | TRBJ2-5 | TRBV4-1
CASSEAWLMGQGETEAFF | TRBJ1-1 | TRBV6-1
CASSEGDNQPQHF | TRBJ1-5 | TRBV11-2